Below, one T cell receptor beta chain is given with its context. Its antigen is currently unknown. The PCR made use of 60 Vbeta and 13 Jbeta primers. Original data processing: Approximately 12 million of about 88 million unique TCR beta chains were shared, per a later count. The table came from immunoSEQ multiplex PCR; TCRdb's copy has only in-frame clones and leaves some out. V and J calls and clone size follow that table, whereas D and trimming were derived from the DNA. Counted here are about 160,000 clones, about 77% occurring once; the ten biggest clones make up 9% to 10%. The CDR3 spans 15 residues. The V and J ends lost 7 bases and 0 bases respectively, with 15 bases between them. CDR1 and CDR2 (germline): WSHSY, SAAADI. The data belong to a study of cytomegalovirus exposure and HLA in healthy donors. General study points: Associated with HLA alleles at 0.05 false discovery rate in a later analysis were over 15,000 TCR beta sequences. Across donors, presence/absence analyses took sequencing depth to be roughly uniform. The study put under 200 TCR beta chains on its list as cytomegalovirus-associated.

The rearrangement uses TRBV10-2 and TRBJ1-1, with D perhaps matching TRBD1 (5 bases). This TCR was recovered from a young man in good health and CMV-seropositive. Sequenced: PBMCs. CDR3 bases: TGCGCCAGCATTCCCGCGGACACCATGAACACTGAAGCTTTCTTT. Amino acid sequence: CASIPADTMNTEAFF.